Below, 8 T cell receptor beta chains from the same sample are listed, as sequenced in a study of T cell repertoires in cytomegalovirus infection. In TCRdb, the reads were re-called with MiXCR into one record per CDR3 protein. The sample lists around 270,000 distinct CDR3 sequences; roughly 9% were seen once. The source material was PBMCs. These receptors all stem from a human donor in good health (CMV status not recorded). Some clones in this sample may be carry-over from other donors' samples.

This clonotype appeared many times. The V and J genes are TRBV7-8 and TRBJ2-4; possible D gene TRBD2, 6 bases. Germline V gene sequence: CDR1 SGHVS, CDR2 FQNEAQ. Trimming took off 5 bases at V and 7 bases at J, with 15 bases between the two ends. The CDR3 has 14 residues. This CDR3 is CASSPWGEWNIQYF. Written as DNA, the CDR3 is TGTGCCAGCAGCCCATGGGGGGAGTGGAACATTCAGTACTTC.

This clonotype occurred a few times. J is TRBJ1-6 and V is TRBV6-6; 7 bases line up with TRBD1. Germline-derived CDR1 and CDR2 are MNHNY and SVGAGI (reference sequence). Trimming at V came to 0 bases and at J to 8 bases, leaving 4 bases not matched to a gene. The CDR3 has 15 amino acids. This chain's CDR3 is CASSYSDRADSPLHF. In DNA, the CDR3 is TGTGCCAGCAGTTACTCCGACAGGGCCGATTCACCCCTCCACTTT.

This clonotype was seen at least ten times. V and J are TRBV20-1 and TRBJ2-3; D ambiguous. The V end lost 4 bases, the J end lost 3 bases, and 11 bases lay between the germline ends. From germline, CDR1 is DFQATT and CDR2 SNEGSKA (reference sequence). The CDR3 is 13 residues long. The CDR3 here is CSATQDPTDTQYF. In nucleotides, the CDR3 is TGCAGTGCTACTCAGGACCCAACAGATACGCAGTATTTT.

This sequence joins TRBV7-2 and TRBJ1-1, with 11 bases matching TRBD1. CDR3 length: 17 amino acids. CDR1 and CDR2 from the germline V gene are SGHTA and FQGNSA. Trimming at V came to 8 bases and at J to 0 bases, leaving 11 bases not matched to a gene. The CDR3 bases are TGTGCCAGCTCTCCCATAGGACAGGGGGCGATGAACACTGAAGCTTTCTTT. It yields the protein CASSPIGQGAMNTEAFF.

There are many counts of this clonotype. The rearrangement uses TRBV20-1 and TRBJ2-1, with TRBD2 matching 9 bases. The V gene end was trimmed by 1 base and the J gene end by 6 bases; junction bases not matched to a gene: 16. Germline V gene lookup returns CDR1 DFQATT and CDR2 SNEGSKA (reference sequence). The CDR3 covers 18 residues. Written as DNA, the CDR3 is TGCAGTGCTAGAGGGGAGATGGTAGCGGGAGCCCGTGTCAATGAGCAGTTCTTC. Encoded protein: CSARGEMVAGARVNEQFF.

This clonotype occurred many times. DNA of the CDR3: TGTGCCAGCAGCTCCACAAAACTCGCCTACAATGAGCAGTTCTTC. Residues: CASSSTKLAYNEQFF. The V and J genes are TRBV7-7 and TRBJ2-1; D is unresolved. CDR1 and CDR2 (germline): SSHAT, FNYEAQ (reference sequence). CDR3 size: 15 residues. The ends were cut back, 4 bases at V and 2 bases at J, with 12 bases in the middle.

This sequence joins TRBV4-3 and TRBJ1-4; D uncertain. V lost 3 bases and J lost 7, with 6 bases in between. The germline CDR1 and CDR2 sequences are LGHNA and YSLEER. The CDR3 sequence is 12 residues long. Here the CDR3 reads CASSHRREKLFF. The CDR3 DNA reads TGCGCCAGCAGCCACAGGCGTGAAAAACTGTTTTTT.

This clonotype was seen a few times. The chain is built from TRBV7-2 and TRBJ1-5; tentatively, D is TRBD1 (6 bases). V lost 1 base to trimming and J lost 7 bases, with 17 bases between them. The CDR3 length is 16 residues. Per germline, CDR1 SGHTA and CDR2 FQGNSA. The CDR3 loop is CASSLGGAGIGQPQHF. The DNA for the CDR3 is TGTGCCAGCAGCTTAGGGGGGGCGGGGATCGGACAGCCCCAGCATTTT.